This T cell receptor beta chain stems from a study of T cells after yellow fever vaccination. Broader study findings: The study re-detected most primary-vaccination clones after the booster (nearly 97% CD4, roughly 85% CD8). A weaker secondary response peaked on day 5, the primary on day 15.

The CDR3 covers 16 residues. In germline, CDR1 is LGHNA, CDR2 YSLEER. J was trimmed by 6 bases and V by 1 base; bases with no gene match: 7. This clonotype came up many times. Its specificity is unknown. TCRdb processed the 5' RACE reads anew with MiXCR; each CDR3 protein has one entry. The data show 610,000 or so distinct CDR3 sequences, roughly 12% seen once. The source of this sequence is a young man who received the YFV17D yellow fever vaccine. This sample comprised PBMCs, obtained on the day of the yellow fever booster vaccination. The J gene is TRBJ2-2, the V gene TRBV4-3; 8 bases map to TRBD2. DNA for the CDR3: TGCGCCAGCAGCCAAGCCTCTAGCGGGTACGCCGGGGAGCTGTTTTTT. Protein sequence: CASSQASSGYAGELFF.